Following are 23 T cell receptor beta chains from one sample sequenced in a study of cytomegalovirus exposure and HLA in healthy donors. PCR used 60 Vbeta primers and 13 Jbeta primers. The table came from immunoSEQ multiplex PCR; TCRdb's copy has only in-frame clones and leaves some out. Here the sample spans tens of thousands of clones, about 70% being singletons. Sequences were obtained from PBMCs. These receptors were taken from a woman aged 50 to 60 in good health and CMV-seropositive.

CDR3 bases: TGTGCCAGCAGGGGCACAGGGGTCACCGGGGAGCTGTTTTTT. Translating gives CASRGTGVTGELFF. The rearrangement uses TRBV6-4 and TRBJ2-2; 7 nucleotides align to TRBD1. Germline V lookup: CDR1 MRHNA, CDR2 SNTAGT. There are 14 residues in the CDR3. V was clipped by 6 bases and J by 4 bases; unmatched bases: 5.

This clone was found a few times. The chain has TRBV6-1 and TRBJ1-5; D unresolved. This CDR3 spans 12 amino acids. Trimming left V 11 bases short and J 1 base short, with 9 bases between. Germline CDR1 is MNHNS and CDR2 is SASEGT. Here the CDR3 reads CASRRSNQPQHF. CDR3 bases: TGTGCCTCCCGGCGGAGCAATCAGCCCCAGCATTTT.

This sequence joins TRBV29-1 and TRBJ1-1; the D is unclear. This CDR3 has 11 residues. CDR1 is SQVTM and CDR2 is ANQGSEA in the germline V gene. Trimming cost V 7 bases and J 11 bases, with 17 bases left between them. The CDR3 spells CSADEGLDAFF. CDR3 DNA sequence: TGCAGCGCAGATGAGGGCTTGGACGCTTTCTTT.

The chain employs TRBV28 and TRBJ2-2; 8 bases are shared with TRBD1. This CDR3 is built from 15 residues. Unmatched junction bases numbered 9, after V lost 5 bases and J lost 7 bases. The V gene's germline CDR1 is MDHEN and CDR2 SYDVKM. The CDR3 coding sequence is TGTGCCAGCAGTCCCCATCAGGGGGCGGTCGGGGAGCTGTTTTTT. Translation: CASSPHQGAVGELFF.

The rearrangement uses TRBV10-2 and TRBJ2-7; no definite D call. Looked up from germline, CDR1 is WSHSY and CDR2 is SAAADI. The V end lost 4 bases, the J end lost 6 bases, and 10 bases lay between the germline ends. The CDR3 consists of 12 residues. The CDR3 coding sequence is TGCGCCAGCAGTGTTGTCCCCCTCGAGCAGTACTTC. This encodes CASSVVPLEQYF.

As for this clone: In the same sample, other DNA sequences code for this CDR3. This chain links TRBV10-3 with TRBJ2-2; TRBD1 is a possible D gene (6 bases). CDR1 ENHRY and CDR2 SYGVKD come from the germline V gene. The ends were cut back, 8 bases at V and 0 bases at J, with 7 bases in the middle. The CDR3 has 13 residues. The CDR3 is CAIGTTNTGELFF. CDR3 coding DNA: TGTGCCATCGGGACAACGAACACCGGGGAGCTGTTTTTT.

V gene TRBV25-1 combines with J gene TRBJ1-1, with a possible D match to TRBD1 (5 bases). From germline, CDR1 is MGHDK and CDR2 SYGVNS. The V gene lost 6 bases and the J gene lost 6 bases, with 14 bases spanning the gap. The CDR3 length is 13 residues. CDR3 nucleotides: TGTGCCAGCAGATACACGCAGGGCGCTGAAGCTTTCTTT. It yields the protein CASRYTQGAEAFF.

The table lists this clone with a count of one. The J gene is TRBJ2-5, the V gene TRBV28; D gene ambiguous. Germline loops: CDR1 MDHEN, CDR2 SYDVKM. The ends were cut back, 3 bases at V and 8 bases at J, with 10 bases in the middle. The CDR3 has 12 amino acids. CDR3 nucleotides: TGTGCCAGCAGTTTGGCGGCGCTAACCCAGTACTTC. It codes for CASSLAALTQYF.

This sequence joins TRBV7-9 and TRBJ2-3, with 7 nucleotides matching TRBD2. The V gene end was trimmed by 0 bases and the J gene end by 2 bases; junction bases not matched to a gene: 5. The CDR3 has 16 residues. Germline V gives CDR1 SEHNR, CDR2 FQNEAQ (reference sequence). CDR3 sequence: CASSLASRGDTDTQYF. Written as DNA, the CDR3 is TGTGCCAGCAGCTTAGCCTCCCGGGGGGACACAGATACGCAGTATTTT.

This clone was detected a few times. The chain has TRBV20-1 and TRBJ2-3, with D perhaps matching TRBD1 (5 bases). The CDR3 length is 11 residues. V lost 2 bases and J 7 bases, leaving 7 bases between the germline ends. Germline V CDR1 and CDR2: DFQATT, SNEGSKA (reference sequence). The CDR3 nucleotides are TGCAGTGCTAGACGACAGAATACGCAGTATTTT. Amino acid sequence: CSARRQNTQYF.

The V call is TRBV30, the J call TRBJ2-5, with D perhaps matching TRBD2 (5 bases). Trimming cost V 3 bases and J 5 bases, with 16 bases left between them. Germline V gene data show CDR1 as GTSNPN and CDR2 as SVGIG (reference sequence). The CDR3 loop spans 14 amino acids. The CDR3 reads CAWSLEGFRETQYF. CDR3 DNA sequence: TGTGCCTGGAGCCTCGAGGGATTCAGGGAGACCCAGTACTTC.

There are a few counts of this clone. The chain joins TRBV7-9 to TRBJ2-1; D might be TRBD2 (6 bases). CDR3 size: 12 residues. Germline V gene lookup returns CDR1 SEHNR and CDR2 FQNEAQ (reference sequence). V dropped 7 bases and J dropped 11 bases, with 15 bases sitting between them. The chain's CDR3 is CASTLGTGKQFF. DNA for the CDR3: TGTGCCAGCACCCTTGGGACTGGAAAGCAGTTCTTC.

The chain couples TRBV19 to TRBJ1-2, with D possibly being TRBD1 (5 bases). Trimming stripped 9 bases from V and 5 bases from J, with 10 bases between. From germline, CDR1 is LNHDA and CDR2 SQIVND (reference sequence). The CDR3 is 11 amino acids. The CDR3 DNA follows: TGTGCCAGCAGGGCCCTTTATGGCTACACCTTC. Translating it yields CASRALYGYTF.

The CDR3 spells CSVGGQLMKQYF. The CDR3 region has the DNA TGCAGCGTTGGTGGACAGTTAATGAAGCAGTACTTC. V and J are TRBV29-1 and TRBJ2-7; D might be TRBD1 (6 bases). Trimming removed 4 bases at V and 8 bases at J, with 15 bases between. The V gene's germline CDR1 is SQVTM and CDR2 ANQGSEA. The CDR3 is made up of 12 amino acids.

CDR3 sequence reads: CASSPRTSGSYNEQFF. The CDR3 region has the DNA TGTGCCAGCTCCCCCCGGACTAGCGGATCCTACAATGAGCAGTTCTTC. The chain joins TRBV18 to TRBJ2-1, with 10 bases identical to TRBD2. Germline V gene data show CDR1 as KGHSH and CDR2 as LQKENI. V was pared by 6 bases and J by 1 base, with 6 bases of the junction left unmatched. The CDR3 has 16 residues.

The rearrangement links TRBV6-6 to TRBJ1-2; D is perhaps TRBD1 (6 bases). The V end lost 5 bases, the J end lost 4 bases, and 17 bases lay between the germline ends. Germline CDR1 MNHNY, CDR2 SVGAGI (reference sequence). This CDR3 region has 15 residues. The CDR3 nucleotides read TGTGCCAGCAGTCAGGACAGCCCAACCTTCTATGGCTACACCTTC. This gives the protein CASSQDSPTFYGYTF.

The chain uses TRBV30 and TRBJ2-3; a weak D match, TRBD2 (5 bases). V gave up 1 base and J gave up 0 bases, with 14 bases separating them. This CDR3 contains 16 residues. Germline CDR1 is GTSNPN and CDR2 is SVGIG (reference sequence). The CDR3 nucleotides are TGTGCCTGGAGTGAGGGATTCCGAGGGAGCACAGATACGCAGTATTTT. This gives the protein CAWSEGFRGSTDTQYF.

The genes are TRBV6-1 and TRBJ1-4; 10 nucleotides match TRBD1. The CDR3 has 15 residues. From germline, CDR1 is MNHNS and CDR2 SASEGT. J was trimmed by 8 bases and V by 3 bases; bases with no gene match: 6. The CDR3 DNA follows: TGTGCCAGCAGTGATCAGACAGGGGGCAGAGAAAAACTGTTTTTT. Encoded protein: CASSDQTGGREKLFF.

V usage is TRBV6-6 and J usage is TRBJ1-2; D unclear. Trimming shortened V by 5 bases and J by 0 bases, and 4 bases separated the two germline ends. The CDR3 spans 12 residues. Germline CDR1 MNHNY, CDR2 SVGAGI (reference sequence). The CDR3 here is CASSLANYGYTF. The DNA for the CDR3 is TGTGCCAGCAGTCTAGCTAACTATGGCTACACCTTC.

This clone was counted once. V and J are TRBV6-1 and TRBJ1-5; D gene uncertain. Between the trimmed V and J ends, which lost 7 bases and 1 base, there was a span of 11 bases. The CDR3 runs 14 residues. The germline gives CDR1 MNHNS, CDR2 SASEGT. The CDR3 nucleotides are TGTGCCAGCACGGGTTTGCAGAGCAATCAGCCCCAGCATTTT. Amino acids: CASTGLQSNQPQHF.

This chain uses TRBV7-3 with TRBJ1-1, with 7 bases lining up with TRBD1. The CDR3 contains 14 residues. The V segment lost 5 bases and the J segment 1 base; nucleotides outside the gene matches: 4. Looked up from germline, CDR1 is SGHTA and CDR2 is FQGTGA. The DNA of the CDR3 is TGTGCCAGCAGCAGTACAGGGGAGAACACTGAAGCTTTCTTT. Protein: CASSSTGENTEAFF.

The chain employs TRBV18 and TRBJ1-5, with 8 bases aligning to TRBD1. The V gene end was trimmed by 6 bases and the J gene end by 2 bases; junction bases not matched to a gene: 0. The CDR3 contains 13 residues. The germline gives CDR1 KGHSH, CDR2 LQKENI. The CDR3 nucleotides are TGTGCCAGCTCGGGACAGGGCAATCAGCCCCAGCATTTT. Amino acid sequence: CASSGQGNQPQHF.

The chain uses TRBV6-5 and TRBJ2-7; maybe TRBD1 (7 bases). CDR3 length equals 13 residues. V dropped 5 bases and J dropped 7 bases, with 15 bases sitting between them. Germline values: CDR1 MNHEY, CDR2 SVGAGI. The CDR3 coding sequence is TGTGCCAGCAGTCCCGACAGGGCGGGGGAGCAGTACTTC. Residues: CASSPDRAGEQYF.